The clone carrying this TCR beta chain was observed a handful of times. Its antigen is unidentified. CDR1 and CDR2 from the germline V gene are LNHDA and SQIVND (reference sequence). V was trimmed by 3 bases and J by 6 bases, leaving 9 bases between them. This CDR3 is 13 amino acids long. Before sequencing, viral peptide pools were used by the ViraFEST assay to expand antigen-specific CD4+ T cells. It was after more than 8 days of culture that CD4+ T cells were isolated. Nucleocapsid antibody tests were negative, and the vaccine recipients had no prior SARS-CoV-2 infection. Cells had half their medium changed to IL-2 medium on days 3 and 7. Profiling relied on immunoSEQ multiplex PCR, and the TCRdb table lists in-frame clones only, not all of them. The sample has about 41,000 clones, around three quarters seen once. The entry originates in a study of vaccination effects on CD4 cells after COVID-19. Overall study results and limits: Marked clonal contraction of infection- and vaccine-induced clones was seen late after vaccination.

This receptor was taken from a human donor who received a COVID-19 vaccine. The sample here was CD4+ T cells from PBMCs cultured with HCoV-NL63 spike peptides, taken before COVID-19 vaccination. The chain couples TRBV19 to TRBJ1-5; possibly TRBD1 for D (6 bases). The CDR3 sequence: CASSIQGSQPQHF. The CDR3 DNA is TGTGCCAGTAGTATTCAGGGGAGTCAGCCCCAGCATTTT.